The 25 T cell receptor beta chains reported below all come from one sample, sequenced in a study of PD-L1 blockade in urothelial cancer. Described time point: pretreatment peripheral blood. Assay: immunoSEQ multiplex PCR; the TCRdb copy retains only in-frame clones and omits some. The sample lists about 17,000 clones, 89% occurring once. This sample comprised PBMCs, obtained around atezolizumab (anti-PD-L1) treatment. These receptors originate from a man in his 70s with urothelial cancer.

The V and J genes are TRBV30 and TRBJ2-7, with D possibly matching TRBD1 (6 bases). This CDR3 region has 12 residues. CDR1 is GTSNPN and CDR2 is SVGIG in the germline V gene (reference sequence). Trimming took 8 bases from V and 1 from J, leaving 12 bases between them. The CDR3 nucleotides read TGTGCCACGGACAGTGGTTCCTACGAGCAGTACTTC. Amino acids: CATDSGSYEQYF. The variable domain in full, completed from reference TRBV30 and TRBJ2-7, reads SQTIHQWPATLVQPVGSPLSLECTVEGTSNPNLYWYRQAAGRGLQLLFYSVGIGQISSEVPQNLSASRPQDRQFILSSKKLLLSDSGFYLCATDSGSYEQYFGPGTRLTVT.

V gene TRBV27 combines with J gene TRBJ2-7, with D possibly TRBD1 on 5 matching bases. The germline gives CDR1 MNHEY, CDR2 SMNVEV (reference sequence). V dropped 2 bases and J dropped 4 bases, with 12 bases sitting between them. The CDR3 is made up of 14 amino acids. The chain's CDR3 is CASSLRWGSYEQYF. CDR3 DNA sequence: TGTGCCAGCAGTTTACGGTGGGGCTCGTACGAGCAGTACTTC.

V gene TRBV6-5 combines with J gene TRBJ1-2; D is ambiguous. The CDR3 totals 16 residues. The V gene lost 4 bases and the J gene lost 4 bases, with 19 bases spanning the gap. Germline V CDR1 and CDR2: MNHEY, SVGAGI. CDR3 loop: CASSSRGTSYRYGYTF. CDR3 coding DNA: TGTGCCAGCAGTTCCCGAGGTACATCGTACCGCTATGGCTACACCTTC.

The chain links TRBV5-4 to TRBJ1-5; 7 bases match TRBD1. The CDR3 consists of 14 residues. The V and J ends lost 2 bases and 3 bases, in that order; junction bases with no gene match: 2. Germline V gene lookup returns CDR1 SGHNT and CDR2 YYREEE (reference sequence). The CDR3 here is CASSLQGYNQPQHF. The CDR3 DNA reads TGTGCCAGCAGCTTACAGGGGTACAATCAGCCCCAGCATTTT. Supplemented by reference TRBV5-4 and TRBJ1-5, the full variable domain reads ETGVTQSPTHLIKTRGQQVTLRCSSQSGHNTVSWYQQALGQGPQFIFQYYREEENGRGNFPPRFSGLQFPNYSSELNVNALELDDSALYLCASSLQGYNQPQHFGDGTRLSIL.

The rearrangement uses TRBV7-2 and TRBJ1-1; D is undetermined. V lost 7 bases and J 6 bases, leaving 15 bases between the germline ends. This CDR3 spans 13 amino acids. The germline CDR1 and CDR2 sequences are SGHTA and FQGNSA. CDR3 protein: CASNSGLRAEAFF. CDR3 bases: TGTGCCAGCAACTCAGGACTGCGGGCTGAAGCTTTCTTT.

V gene TRBV4-2 combines with J gene TRBJ1-1; 7 bases align to TRBD1. CDR3 length equals 15 residues. V gave up 1 base and J gave up 1 base; unmatched junction bases: 3. CDR1 and CDR2 from the germline V gene are LGHNA and YNFKEQ. CDR3 sequence: CASSQAGQENTEAFF. In DNA, the CDR3 is TGTGCCAGCAGCCAAGCCGGACAGGAGAACACTGAAGCTTTCTTT.

This clone showed up just once. The rearrangement joins TRBV10-1 to TRBJ1-2, with D maybe TRBD1 (6 bases). V dropped 4 bases and J dropped 2 bases, with 8 bases sitting between them. The length of the CDR3 is 13 residues. Germline assignment: CDR1 WNHNN and CDR2 SYGVQD (reference sequence). The CDR3 reads CASSVQGNYGYTF. The DNA of the CDR3 is TGCGCCAGCAGTGTCCAGGGGAACTATGGCTACACCTTC.

The chain joins TRBV19 to TRBJ1-5; 7 bases map to TRBD1. V shed 6 bases and J 7 bases; nucleotides not matched to a gene: 12. CDR3 length equals 15 residues. The germline gives CDR1 LNHDA, CDR2 SQIVND (reference sequence). The DNA for the CDR3 is TGTGCCAGTAGCACCGGGACAGCCGGGGGCCAGCCCCAGCATTTT. Translated, it gives CASSTGTAGGQPQHF.

The chain has TRBV2 and TRBJ2-2, with 10 nucleotides matching TRBD2. V lost 6 bases to trimming and J lost 7 bases; unmatched junction nucleotides: 8. This CDR3 spans 15 amino acids. Germline V gene data show CDR1 as SNHLY and CDR2 as FYNNEI. The CDR3 loop is CASRNERGGGGELFF. In DNA form, the CDR3 reads TGTGCCAGCAGGAATGAGCGGGGGGGCGGCGGGGAGCTGTTTTTT.

The table lists this clone with a count of one. The chain has TRBV20-1 and TRBJ2-3, with D uncertain. The CDR3 sequence is 11 residues long. Trimming shortened V by 3 bases and J by 6 bases, and 7 bases separated the two germline ends. CDR1 is DFQATT and CDR2 is SNEGSKA in the germline V gene (reference sequence). The CDR3 DNA sequence: TGCAGTGCTAGCCTACTGGATACGCAGTATTTT. It yields the protein CSASLLDTQYF.

The chain recombines TRBV28 with TRBJ1-3, with D uncertain. Germline CDR1 MDHEN, CDR2 SYDVKM. V was trimmed by 7 bases and J by 2 bases, leaving 6 bases between them. CDR3 length: 12 residues. The CDR3 DNA is TGTGCCAGCAAGGAGACTGGAAACACCATATATTTT. Translating it yields CASKETGNTIYF.

The chain links TRBV5-1 to TRBJ1-6; tentative D call: TRBD1 (5 bases). Per germline, CDR1 SGHRS and CDR2 YFSETQ. The V end was cut by 4 bases, the J end by 10 bases, with 21 bases between. There are 16 residues in the CDR3. This chain's CDR3 is CASSPIGAGLESPLHF. Written as DNA, the CDR3 is TGCGCCAGCAGCCCTATAGGGGCGGGATTGGAGTCACCCCTCCACTTT. The variable domain in full, with the rest retrieved from reference TRBV5-1 and TRBJ1-6, is KAGVTQTPRYLIKTRGQQVTLSCSPISGHRSVSWYQQTPGQGLQFLFEYFSETQRNKGNFPGRFSGRQFSNSRSEMNVSTLELGDSALYLCASSPIGAGLESPLHFGNGTRLTVT.

J is TRBJ2-7 and V is TRBV4-1; TRBD2 agrees at 11 bases. This CDR3 has 19 amino acids. V was pared by 4 bases and J by 2 bases, with 16 bases of the junction left unmatched. Germline-derived CDR1 and CDR2 are MGHRA and YSYEKL. Written as DNA, the CDR3 is TGCGCCAGCAGCCCCCTGGGAGCTCAGACTAGCGGGATCCCCTACGAGCAGTACTTC. Its protein product is CASSPLGAQTSGIPYEQYF.

This clone was seen only a few times. The V gene is TRBV4-1, the J gene TRBJ2-7, with 8 bases aligning to TRBD1. The CDR3 has 16 amino acids. Germline CDR1 MGHRA, CDR2 YSYEKL. Germline trimming cut 1 base from V and 9 bases from J; bases unmatched to any gene: 14. The DNA of the CDR3 is TGCGCCAGCAGCCAAGTAGGGGGACAGGTAGGCTTCGCGCAGTACTTC. Translated: CASSQVGGQVGFAQYF.

This chain connects TRBV7-8 to TRBJ2-5, with 11 bases matching TRBD1. The length of the CDR3 is 15 residues. Germline trimming cut 5 bases from V and 6 bases from J; bases unmatched to any gene: 8. Looked up from germline, CDR1 is SGHVS and CDR2 is FQNEAQ. CDR3 DNA: TGTGCCAGCAGCCCGGGACAGGGGGGCCTACAGACCCAGTACTTC. Residues: CASSPGQGGLQTQYF. Full variable domain (outside the CDR3, taken from reference TRBV7-8 and TRBJ2-5): GAGVSQSPRYKVAKRGQDVALRCDPISGHVSLFWYQQALGQGPEFLTYFQNEAQLDKSGLPSDRFFAERPEGSVSTLKIQRTQQEDSAVYLCASSPGQGGLQTQYFGPGTRLLVL.

The chain couples TRBV6-5 to TRBJ2-1; D is perhaps TRBD2 (6 bases). CDR3 length: 14 residues. Germline CDR1 and CDR2: MNHEY and SVGAGI. Trimming cost V 10 bases and J 0 bases, with 13 bases left between them. The CDR3 spells CATREISSYNEQFF. Here the CDR3 DNA reads TGTGCCACCCGGGAGATAAGCTCCTACAATGAGCAGTTCTTC.

The chain carries TRBV13 and TRBJ1-3; 7 bases map to TRBD1. The V gene end was trimmed by 6 bases and the J gene end by 0 bases; junction bases not matched to a gene: 14. Germline V gives CDR1 PRHDT, CDR2 FYEKMQ (reference sequence). The CDR3 loop spans 18 amino acids. The CDR3 sequence: CASRGQGDLPSSGNTIYF. For the CDR3, the DNA is TGTGCCAGCAGGGGGCAGGGGGATCTACCCTCCTCTGGAAACACCATATATTTT.

The chain recombines TRBV4-1 with TRBJ2-7, with 8 bases lining up with TRBD2. V lost 1 base, J lost 7 bases, and 9 bases stayed unmatched. CDR3 size: 15 residues. In germline, CDR1 is MGHRA, CDR2 YSYEKL. CDR3: CASSQGFGGADEQYF. The DNA for the CDR3 is TGCGCCAGCAGCCAAGGTTTCGGGGGGGCCGATGAGCAGTACTTC.

This chain joins TRBV5-1 and TRBJ2-1, with a possible D match to TRBD1 (6 bases). Germline lookup yields CDR1 SGHRS and CDR2 YFSETQ. V gave up 0 bases and J gave up 4 bases, with 11 bases separating them. The CDR3 sequence is 15 residues long. CDR3 coding DNA: TGCGCCAGCAGCTTGGGGGGGCCACCGTACAATGAGCAGTTCTTC. It yields the protein CASSLGGPPYNEQFF.

This clone was counted a few times. The gene calls are TRBV7-9 and TRBJ2-2; 11 nucleotides agree with TRBD2. V shed 0 bases, J shed 7 bases, and the junction held 10 bases outside the gene matches. Looked up from germline, CDR1 is SEHNR and CDR2 is FQNEAQ (reference sequence). This CDR3 is 18 amino acids long. CDR3 sequence: CASSLARLAGLQGGELFF. CDR3 nucleotides: TGTGCCAGCAGCTTAGCAAGACTAGCGGGGCTTCAGGGCGGGGAGCTGTTTTTT.

The chain joins TRBV6-5 to TRBJ2-7, with TRBD1 matching 8 bases. This CDR3 contains 13 residues. Looked up from germline, CDR1 is MNHEY and CDR2 is SVGAGI. V dropped 5 bases and J dropped 3; count of bases not matched to a gene: 3. Written as DNA, the CDR3 is TGTGCCAGCAGTCCGGGACAGGTCTACGAGCAGTACTTC. Its protein is CASSPGQVYEQYF.

The gene calls are TRBV5-4 and TRBJ2-2; D is possibly TRBD2 (6 bases). Germline V gene lookup returns CDR1 SGHNT and CDR2 YYREEE (reference sequence). The CDR3 length is 13 residues. V was clipped by 5 bases and J by 9 bases, with 14 bases between them. CDR3 DNA sequence: TGTGCCAGCAGTAGCCCGGGGGAAAGGGAGCTGTTTTTT. This sequence encodes CASSSPGERELFF.

The chain uses TRBV6-1 and TRBJ2-5; 12 bases match TRBD2. In germline, CDR1 is MNHNS, CDR2 SASEGT. The ends lost 2 bases at V and 2 bases at J; junction bases unmatched: 0. The CDR3 length is 15 residues. The CDR3 reads CASSELAGGQETQYF. The CDR3 DNA follows: TGTGCCAGCAGTGAACTAGCGGGGGGGCAAGAGACCCAGTACTTC.

The rearrangement uses TRBV5-4 and TRBJ1-1, with D perhaps matching TRBD1 (5 bases). Trimming cost V 4 bases and J 4 bases, with 14 bases left between them. Germline V gene data show CDR1 as SGHNT and CDR2 as YYREEE (reference sequence). CDR3 length equals 14 residues. The CDR3 protein is CASSPGGTATEAFF. Here the CDR3 DNA reads TGTGCCAGCAGCCCGGGGGGGACGGCCACTGAAGCTTTCTTT.

This chain uses TRBV5-1 with TRBJ2-6; D call uncertain. Trimming took off 0 bases at V and 4 bases at J, with 8 bases between the two ends. There are 15 residues in the CDR3. CDR1 is SGHRS, CDR2 YFSETQ, per germline. The CDR3 sequence is CASSLEPTGANVLTF. CDR3 bases: TGCGCCAGCAGCTTGGAACCTACCGGGGCCAACGTCCTGACTTTC.